The sequence of this T cell receptor beta chain was determined in a study of CD8 T cells in ankylosing spondylitis. Trimming cost V 6 bases and J 4 bases, with 16 bases left between them. CDR1 is MDHEN and CDR2 is SYDVKM in the germline V gene. The CDR3 contains 15 residues. Study findings and constraints: Some motif variants had been reported before (in reactive arthritis synovial fluid and blood).

Researchers built TCR beta libraries using quantitative 5'-RACE with molecular barcodes. Each CDR3 protein is one row after TCRdb ran MiXCR on the 5' RACE reads. The sample contains about 90,000 distinct CDR3 sequences, around 30% of which appear only once. Comments on this clonotype: Its target is not known.

The V gene is TRBV28, the J gene TRBJ1-5; perhaps TRBD1 as D (5 bases). Sequencing was performed on blood, either unsorted or a sorted T cell fraction (not recorded which). This TCR derives from a male donor with ankylosing spondylitis or in good health (not recorded which). The CDR3 region is CASSSHGDGNQPQHF. CDR3 DNA: TGTGCCAGCAGCTCGCATGGGGACGGGAATCAGCCCCAGCATTTT.